This TCR beta chain stems from a study of CD8 T cells in ankylosing spondylitis. Findings and caveats of the study: Earlier authors reported some of these motif variants in reactive arthritis synovial fluid and blood. Ankylosing spondylitis blood seemed to carry a telltale TCR beta motif made of under ten highly homologous variants. Matched ankylosing spondylitis synovial fluid reportedly contained a significantly enriched population of disease-linked clones.

Quantitative molecular-barcoded 5'-RACE generated the TCR beta libraries. Each CDR3 protein is one row after TCRdb ran MiXCR on the 5' RACE reads. This table has 350,000 to 450,000 distinct CDR3 sequences, more than 20% appearing once. Germline V CDR1 and CDR2: SQVTM, ANQGSEA. The CDR3 totals 13 residues. The junction had 5 bases not matched to a gene; V was cut back by 4 bases and J by 6 bases. Many counts were recorded for this clonotype. Its antigen is unidentified. The V and J genes are TRBV29-1 and TRBJ2-2, with 7 bases fitting TRBD1. Sequencing used blood, either unsorted or a sorted T cell fraction (not recorded which). This TCR derives from a male donor with ankylosing spondylitis or in good health (not recorded which). CDR3 amino acids: CSVATGIAGELFF. The CDR3 nucleotides are TGCAGCGTTGCGACAGGGATCGCCGGGGAGCTGTTTTTT.